The sequence of this T cell receptor (beta chain) was determined in a study of blood T cell repertoires in COVID-19. Turning to the study itself: Samples of COVID-19 (acute and convalescent) were obtained from the United States, Italy and Spain. Sources were T cells, B-cell-depleted T cells, or PBMCs; the material itself was cDNA or gDNA.

Original analysis: The authors estimated nucleated cell counts from reference gene primer amplification. TCRdb keeps only in-frame clones here, not all; method: immunoSEQ multiplex PCR. The DNA gave D and trimming, while V, J and clone size come from that table. The table includes roughly 180,000 clones, roughly 76% detected once. The CDR3 has 13 amino acids. Trimming pared 3 bases from V and 4 bases from J, leaving 7 bases between. Germline CDR1 LNHDA, CDR2 SQIVND (reference sequence). The sample consisted of peripheral blood. The chain carries TRBV19 and TRBJ1-5; D remains ambiguous. The sequence came from a woman aged 45-60 years with active or convalescent COVID-19. The CDR3: CASSIGENQPQHF. The CDR3 DNA reads as TGTGCCAGTAGTATCGGGGAAAATCAGCCCCAGCATTTT.